The following is a T cell receptor beta chain sequence with its context. These data are taken from a study of shared clonotypes between healthy human individuals. Turning to the study itself: Donor composition was a couple of women and a few men, aged 18 to 49.

The CDR3 is made up of 13 amino acids. From germline, CDR1 is ENHRY and CDR2 SYGVKD. Trimming cost V 0 bases and J 9 bases, with 9 bases left between them. The assay used deep level. The repertoire was sequenced with immunoSEQ multiplex PCR; TCRdb's copy has only in-frame clones and lacks some. The repertoire holds roughly 1,000,000 clones, with around three quarters as singletons. Sequencing input: memory CD4+ T cells from PBMCs. Subset meaning: CD45RA-negative fraction. This TCR came from a man younger than 35 in good health. Some clones in this sample may be carry-over from other donors' samples. V and J are TRBV10-3 and TRBJ1-3; a weak D match, TRBD1 (5 bases). CDR3: CAISESNGGTIYF. In DNA form, the CDR3 reads TGTGCCATCAGTGAGTCGAACGGGGGCACCATATATTTT.